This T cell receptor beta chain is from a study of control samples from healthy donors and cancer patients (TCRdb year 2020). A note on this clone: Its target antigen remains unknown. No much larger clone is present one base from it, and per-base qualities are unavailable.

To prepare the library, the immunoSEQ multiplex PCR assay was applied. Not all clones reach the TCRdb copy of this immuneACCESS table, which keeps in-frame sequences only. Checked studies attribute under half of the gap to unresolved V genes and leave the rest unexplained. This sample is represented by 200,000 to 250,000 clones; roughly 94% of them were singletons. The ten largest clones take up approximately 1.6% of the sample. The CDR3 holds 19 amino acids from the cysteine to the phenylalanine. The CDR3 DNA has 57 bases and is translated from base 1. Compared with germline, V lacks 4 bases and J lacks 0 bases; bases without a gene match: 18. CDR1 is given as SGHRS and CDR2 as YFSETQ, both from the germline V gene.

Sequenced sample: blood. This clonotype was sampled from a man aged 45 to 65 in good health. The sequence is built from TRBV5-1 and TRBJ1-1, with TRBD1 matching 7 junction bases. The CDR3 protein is CASSAPDRTENFMNTEAFF. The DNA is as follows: TGCGCCAGCAGCGCCCCGGACAGGACCGAAAATTTCATGAACACTGAAGCTTTCTTT.